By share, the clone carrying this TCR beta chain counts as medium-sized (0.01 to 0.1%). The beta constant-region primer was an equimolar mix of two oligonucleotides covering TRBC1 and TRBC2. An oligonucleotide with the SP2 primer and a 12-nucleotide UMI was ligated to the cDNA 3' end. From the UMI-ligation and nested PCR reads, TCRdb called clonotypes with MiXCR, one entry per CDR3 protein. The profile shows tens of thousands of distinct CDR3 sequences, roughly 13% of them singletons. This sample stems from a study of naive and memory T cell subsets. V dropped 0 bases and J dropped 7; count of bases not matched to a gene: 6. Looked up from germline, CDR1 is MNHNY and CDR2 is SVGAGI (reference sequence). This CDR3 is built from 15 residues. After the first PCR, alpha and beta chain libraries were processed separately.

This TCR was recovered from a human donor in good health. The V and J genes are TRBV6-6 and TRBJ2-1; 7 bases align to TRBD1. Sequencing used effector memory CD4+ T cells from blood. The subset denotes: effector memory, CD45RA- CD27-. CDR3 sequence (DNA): TGTGCCAGCAGTTACTCGGCCGGGACAGCGAATGAGCAGTTCTTC. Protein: CASSYSAGTANEQFF.